This T cell receptor beta chain was sequenced in a study of a mutant IDH1 vaccine in newly diagnosed glioma. At the level of the study: Vaccination started 4-6 weeks after radiotherapy alone, or with temozolomide cycles. Visit V12 was at week 35; visit V13 was at week 47.

The CDR3 totals 15 residues. Germline V gene sequence: CDR1 MNHEY, CDR2 SMNVEV (reference sequence). Deletions cut 6 bases from V and 0 bases from J, with 12 bases between. Repertoires were generated with immunoSEQ multiplex PCR, while TCRdb's copy carries only in-frame clones and drops some. The top ten clones hold around 5.7% of a sample with tens of thousands of clones, more than 70% of them seen once. As for this clone: Its antigen is as yet unknown.

Time point reported: week 35, safety follow-up. Each vaccine dose was 300 ug of mutant IDH1 20-mer peptide, with topical imiquimod. Donors had new IDH1-mutant astrocytomas of WHO grade 3 or 4 (ATRX-lost). The source of this sequence is a woman in her thirties or forties with glioma. The specimen was PBMCs, collected from a glioma patient whose treatment included an IDH1 peptide vaccine. The chain combines TRBV27 with TRBJ1-3; D is undetermined. The CDR3 DNA sequence: TGTGCCAGCAGACCGGCCCTGACCTCTGGAAACACCATATATTTT. Translation: CASRPALTSGNTIYF.